This record covers a single T cell receptor beta chain. Germline V gene data show CDR1 as SEHNR and CDR2 as FQNEAQ (reference sequence). The V segment lost 7 bases and the J segment 7 bases; nucleotides outside the gene matches: 11. The CDR3 spans 14 residues. This sample was taken from a study of blood T cell repertoires in COVID-19. Study-wide background: T cells, B-cell-depleted T cells, or PBMCs provided the cDNA or gDNA that served as material.

Participants came from fewer than 25 US areas, aged roughly 18 to 95 years. Participants were placed into cohorts based on the clinical history they reported. Per the authors' pipeline: Reference gene primer amplification gave estimated nucleated cell counts. Only in-frame clones appear in the TCRdb table, and some are missing; sequencing was by immunoSEQ multiplex PCR. V and J calls and clone size come straight from that table; D and trimming were deduced from the DNA. The sample carries approximately 300,000 clones, 90% to 95% recorded once. The chain is built from TRBV7-9 and TRBJ1-2; 8 bases align to TRBD1. The sequence was collected from a woman in her 30s who had been exposed to COVID-19. The sequenced sample consisted of PBMCs or T cells enriched from blood (not recorded which). CDR3 sequence: CASTNQGAQGGYTF. The CDR3, as DNA: TGTGCCAGCACCAACCAGGGGGCGCAGGGTGGCTACACCTTC.